A selection of T cell receptor beta chains follows, all from one sample in a study of T-cell reconstitution after alpha-beta-depleted transplantation in children. Each CDR3 protein is one row after TCRdb ran MiXCR on the PCR reads. Of roughly 500,000 distinct CDR3 sequences in the sample, around 17% were seen once. The starting material was PBMCs from the stem cell graft donor, obtained from the stem cell graft. All receptors derive from a human donor who donated a stem cell graft to a child with acute lymphoblastic leukemia. Each CDR3 is given with its conserved first and last residue. D genes are given only for firm matches. The size of a clone is reported for some rows only, either as once, few or many, or as a class for expanded clones.

clone_size: few
d_call: NA
v_call: TRBV6-1
j_call: TRBJ2-7
cdr3_nt: TGTGCCAGCTCCATCGGGGTCTTGGGGGAGCAGTACTTC
cdr3_aa: CASSIGVLGEQYF

clone_size: few
d_call: TRBD1
v_call: TRBV20-1
j_call: TRBJ2-3
cdr3_nt: TGCAGTGCTAGACTACCCCCGGGGACAGGGAACCAGTATTTT
cdr3_aa: CSARLPPGTGNQYF

clone_size: few
d_call: TRBD1
v_call: TRBV20-1
j_call: TRBJ2-1
cdr3_nt: TGCAGTGCTAGGCCAGACAGGGAGGAGCAGTTCTTC
cdr3_aa: CSARPDREEQFF

clone_size: few
d_call: NA
v_call: TRBV6-6
j_call: TRBJ2-1
cdr3_nt: TGTGCCAGCAGTGCGGGGACACTTACCGAGCAGTTCTTC
cdr3_aa: CASSAGTLTEQFF

clone_size: few
d_call: NA
v_call: TRBV29-1
j_call: TRBJ2-7
cdr3_nt: TGCAGCGTTGAAGATCCGGAGGGCCCTCGGGAGCAGTACTTC
cdr3_aa: CSVEDPEGPREQYF

clone_size: once
d_call: TRBD1
v_call: TRBV5-8
j_call: TRBJ2-5
cdr3_nt: TGTGCCAGCAGCAGAGGGACAGGAGTTGTGGAAGAGACCCAGTACTTC
cdr3_aa: CASSRGTGVVEETQYF

clone_size: NA
d_call: NA
v_call: TRBV21-1
j_call: TRBJ1-2
cdr3_nt: TGTGCCAGCAGCAACGGGACCCCCATTGGCTACACCTTC
cdr3_aa: CASSNGTPIGYTF

clone_size: NA
d_call: TRBD2
v_call: TRBV9
j_call: TRBJ2-7
cdr3_nt: TGTGCCAGCAGCGTAGGTATTAGCGGGAACGAGCAGTACTTC
cdr3_aa: CASSVGISGNEQYF

clone_size: NA
d_call: TRBD1
v_call: TRBV12-3/TRBV12-4
j_call: TRBJ1-3
cdr3_nt: TGTGCCAGCAGTTCGACAGGGGGTGGAAACACCATATATTTT
cdr3_aa: CASSSTGGGNTIYF

clone_size: NA
d_call: NA
v_call: TRBV5-1
j_call: TRBJ2-5
cdr3_nt: TGCGCCAGCAGCTTGGCCCCAGGGGCTTTACAAGAGACCCAGTACTTC
cdr3_aa: CASSLAPGALQETQYF

clone_size: few
d_call: NA
v_call: TRBV3-1
j_call: TRBJ1-2
cdr3_nt: TGTGCCAGCAGCCTCCGGCAGAGTGCCTATGGCTACACCTTC
cdr3_aa: CASSLRQSAYGYTF

clone_size: NA
d_call: NA
v_call: TRBV24-1
j_call: TRBJ2-3
cdr3_nt: TGTGCCACCAGTGGTGGCAGAACGGTGGATACGCAGTATTTT
cdr3_aa: CATSGGRTVDTQYF

clone_size: NA
d_call: NA
v_call: TRBV29-1
j_call: TRBJ2-2
cdr3_nt: TGCAGCGTTGAAGGGGCCAGCGGGGAGCTGTTTTTT
cdr3_aa: CSVEGASGELFF

clone_size: few
d_call: NA
v_call: TRBV7-6
j_call: TRBJ1-1
cdr3_nt: TGTGCCAGCAGCTTAGAGGCATCATTCGGCACTGAAGCTTTCTTT
cdr3_aa: CASSLEASFGTEAFF

clone_size: NA
d_call: TRBD2
v_call: TRBV7-9
j_call: TRBJ2-7
cdr3_nt: TGTGCCAGCAGCTCGGGGGGGAAGGATTCCTACGAGCAGTACTTC
cdr3_aa: CASSSGGKDSYEQYF

clone_size: many
d_call: TRBD2
v_call: TRBV5-1
j_call: TRBJ2-7
cdr3_nt: TGCGCCAGCAGTCTGAATCTAGCGGGAGAGCAGTACTTC
cdr3_aa: CASSLNLAGEQYF

clone_size: NA
d_call: NA
v_call: TRBV20-1
j_call: TRBJ1-5
cdr3_nt: TGCAGTGCCTCTTCTTTTAGCAATCAGCCCCAGCATTTT
cdr3_aa: CSASSFSNQPQHF

clone_size: NA
d_call: NA
v_call: TRBV6-1
j_call: TRBJ1-1
cdr3_nt: TGTGCCAGCAAGAAGACACCCGAAGCTGAAGCTTTCTTT
cdr3_aa: CASKKTPEAEAFF

clone_size: NA
d_call: NA
v_call: TRBV20-1
j_call: TRBJ2-1
cdr3_nt: TGCAGTGCTCTACCTGGCTTCAATGAGCAGTTCTTC
cdr3_aa: CSALPGFNEQFF

clone_size: many
d_call: NA
v_call: TRBV5-1
j_call: TRBJ1-4
cdr3_nt: TGCGCCAGCAGCTTGGGAAGGTTAGGTGAAAAACTGTTTTTT
cdr3_aa: CASSLGRLGEKLFF

clone_size: NA
d_call: NA
v_call: TRBV10-3
j_call: TRBJ2-7
cdr3_nt: TGTGCCATCAGTGAGTCGGAGGGCTACGAGCAGTACTTC
cdr3_aa: CAISESEGYEQYF

clone_size: NA
d_call: NA
v_call: TRBV12-3/TRBV12-4
j_call: TRBJ1-1
cdr3_nt: TGTGCCAGCAGTTTAGCGCGACAGACTGAAGCTTTCTTT
cdr3_aa: CASSLARQTEAFF